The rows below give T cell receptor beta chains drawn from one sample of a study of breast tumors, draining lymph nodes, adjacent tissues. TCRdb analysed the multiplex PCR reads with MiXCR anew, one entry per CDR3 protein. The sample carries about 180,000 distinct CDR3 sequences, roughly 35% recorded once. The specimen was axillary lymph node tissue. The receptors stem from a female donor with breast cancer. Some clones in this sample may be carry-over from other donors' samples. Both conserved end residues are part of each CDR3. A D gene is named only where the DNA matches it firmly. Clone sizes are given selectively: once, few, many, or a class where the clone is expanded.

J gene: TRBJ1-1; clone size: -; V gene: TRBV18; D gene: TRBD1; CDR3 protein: CASSPLHRDRGERNTEAFF; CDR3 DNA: TGTGCCAGCTCACCCCTGCACCGGGACAGGGGGGAGAGGAACACTGAAGCTTTCTTT
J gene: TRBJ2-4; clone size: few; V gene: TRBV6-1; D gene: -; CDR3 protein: CASTTGYTKNIQYF; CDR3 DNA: TGTGCCAGCACCACAGGGTATACCAAAAACATTCAGTACTTC
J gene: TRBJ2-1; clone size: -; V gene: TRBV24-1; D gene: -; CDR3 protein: CATSGFGGSGTYNEQFF; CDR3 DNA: TGTGCCACCAGTGGCTTTGGGGGGAGTGGTACCTACAATGAGCAGTTCTTC
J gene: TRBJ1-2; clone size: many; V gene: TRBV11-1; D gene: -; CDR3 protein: CASSLGSNDYGYTF; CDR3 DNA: TGTGCCAGCAGCTTAGGGTCCAACGACTATGGCTACACCTTC
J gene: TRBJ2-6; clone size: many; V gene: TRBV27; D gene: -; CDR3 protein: CASSARAAGGANVLTF; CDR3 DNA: TGTGCCAGCAGTGCGAGGGCCGCAGGTGGGGCCAACGTCCTGACTTTC
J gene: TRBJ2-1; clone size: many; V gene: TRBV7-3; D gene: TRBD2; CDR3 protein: CASSLRPSGIWNEQFF; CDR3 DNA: TGTGCCAGCAGCTTACGCCCTAGCGGGATTTGGAATGAGCAGTTCTTC
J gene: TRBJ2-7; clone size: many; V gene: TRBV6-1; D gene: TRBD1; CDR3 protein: CASSEGASVAYEQYF; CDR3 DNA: TGTGCCAGCAGCGAGGGGGCCTCGGTCGCCTACGAGCAGTACTTC
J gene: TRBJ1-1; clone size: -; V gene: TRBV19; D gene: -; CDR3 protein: CASSTRGYTEAFF; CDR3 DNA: TGTGCCAGTAGTACTCGTGGTTACACTGAAGCTTTCTTT
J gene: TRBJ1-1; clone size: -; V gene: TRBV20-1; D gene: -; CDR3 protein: CSAGRGNTEAFF; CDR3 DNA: TGCAGTGCTGGGAGGGGGAACACTGAAGCTTTCTTT
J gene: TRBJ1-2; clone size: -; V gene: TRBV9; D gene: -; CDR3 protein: CASSVEDGLSGYTF; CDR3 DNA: TGTGCCAGCAGCGTAGAGGACGGACTATCTGGCTACACCTTC
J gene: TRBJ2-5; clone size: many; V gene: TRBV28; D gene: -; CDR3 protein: CASREEETQYF; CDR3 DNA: TGTGCCAGCAGGGAAGAAGAGACCCAGTACTTC
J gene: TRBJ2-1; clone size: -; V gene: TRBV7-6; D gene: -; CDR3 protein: CASSRSEPNSGEQFF; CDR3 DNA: TGTGCCAGCAGCCGCAGTGAGCCTAACTCTGGGGAGCAGTTCTTC
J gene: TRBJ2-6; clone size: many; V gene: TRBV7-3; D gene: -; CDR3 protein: CASSPGRHSGANVLTF; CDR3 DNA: TGTGCCAGCAGCCCAGGACGCCACTCTGGGGCCAACGTCCTGACTTTC
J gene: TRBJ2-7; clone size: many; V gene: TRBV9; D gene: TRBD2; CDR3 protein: CASSVGVSGTSYEQYF; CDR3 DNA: TGTGCCAGCAGCGTAGGGGTTAGCGGGACTTCCTACGAGCAGTACTTC
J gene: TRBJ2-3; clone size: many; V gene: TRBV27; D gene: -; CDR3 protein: CASSSGRPTDTQYF; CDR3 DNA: TGTGCCAGCAGTTCGGGACGGCCCACAGATACGCAGTATTTT
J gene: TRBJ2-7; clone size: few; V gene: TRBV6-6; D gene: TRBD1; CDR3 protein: CASSYRTGGTYEQYF; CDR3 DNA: TGTGCCAGCAGTTACAGAACAGGGGGTACCTACGAGCAGTACTTC
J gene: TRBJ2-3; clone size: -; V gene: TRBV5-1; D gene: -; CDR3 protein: CASRRADNTDTQYF; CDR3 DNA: TGCGCCAGCCGGCGGGCGGATAACACAGATACGCAGTATTTT
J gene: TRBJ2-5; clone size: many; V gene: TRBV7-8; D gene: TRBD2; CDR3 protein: CASSLVTSGGETQYF; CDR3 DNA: TGTGCCAGCAGCTTAGTGACTAGCGGGGGGGAGACCCAGTACTTC
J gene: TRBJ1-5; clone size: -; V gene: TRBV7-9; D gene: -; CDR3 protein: CASSQPSGGQRGETQHF; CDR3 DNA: TGTGCCAGCAGCCAACCGTCCGGGGGCCAAAGGGGAGAGACCCAGCATTTT
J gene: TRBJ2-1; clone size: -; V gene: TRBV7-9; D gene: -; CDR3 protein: CASSFYICSGPSATNEQFF; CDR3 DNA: -
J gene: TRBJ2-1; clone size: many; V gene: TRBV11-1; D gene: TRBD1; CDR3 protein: CASSFRDSYNEQFF; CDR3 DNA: TGTGCCAGCAGCTTCAGGGACAGCTACAATGAGCAGTTCTTC
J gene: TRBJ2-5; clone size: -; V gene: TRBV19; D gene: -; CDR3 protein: CASSMGKTQYF; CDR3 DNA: TGTGCCAGTAGTATGGGGAAGACCCAGTACTTC
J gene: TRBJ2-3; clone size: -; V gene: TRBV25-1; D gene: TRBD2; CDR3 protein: CASSVGTSASTDTQYF; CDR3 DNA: TGTGCCAGCAGTGTAGGGACTAGCGCTAGCACAGATACGCAGTATTTT